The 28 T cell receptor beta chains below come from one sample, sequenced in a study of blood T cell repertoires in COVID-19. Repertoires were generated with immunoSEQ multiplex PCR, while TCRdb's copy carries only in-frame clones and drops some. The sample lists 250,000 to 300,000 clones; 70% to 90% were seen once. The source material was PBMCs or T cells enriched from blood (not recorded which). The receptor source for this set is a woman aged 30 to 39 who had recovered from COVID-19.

The CDR3 here is CASSTRDNFLYGYTF. CDR3 coding DNA: TGTGCCAGCAGCACCAGGGACAATTTCCTATATGGCTACACCTTC. This chain links TRBV9 with TRBJ1-2; TRBD1 is a possible D gene (6 bases). The V end lost 4 bases, the J end lost 5 bases, and 18 bases lay between the germline ends. Germline V gives CDR1 SGDLS, CDR2 YYNGEE. The CDR3 runs 15 residues.

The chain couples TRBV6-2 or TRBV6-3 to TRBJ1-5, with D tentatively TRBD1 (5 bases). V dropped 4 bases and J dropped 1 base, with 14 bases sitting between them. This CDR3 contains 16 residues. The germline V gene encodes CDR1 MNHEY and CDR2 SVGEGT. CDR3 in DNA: TGTGCCAGCAGTTCGTCAGGGCAAGGGAGCAATCAGCCCCAGCATTTT. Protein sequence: CASSSSGQGSNQPQHF.

This CDR3 reads CASSSGTGTNNSPLHF. The CDR3 coding sequence is TGCGCCAGCAGTTCCGGGACAGGGACGAATAATTCACCCCTCCACTTT. This chain connects TRBV5-1 to TRBJ1-6; 9 bases are a match to TRBD1. Looked up from germline, CDR1 is SGHRS and CDR2 is YFSETQ. V shed 5 bases and J 5 bases; nucleotides not matched to a gene: 8. CDR3 length: 16 amino acids.

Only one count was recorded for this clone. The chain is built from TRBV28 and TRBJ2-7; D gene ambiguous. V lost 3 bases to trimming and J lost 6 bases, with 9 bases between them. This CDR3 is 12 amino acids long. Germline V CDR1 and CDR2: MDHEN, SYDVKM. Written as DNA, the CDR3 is TGTGCCAGCAGTTTTAGCTCCGCCGAGCAGTACTTC. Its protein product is CASSFSSAEQYF.

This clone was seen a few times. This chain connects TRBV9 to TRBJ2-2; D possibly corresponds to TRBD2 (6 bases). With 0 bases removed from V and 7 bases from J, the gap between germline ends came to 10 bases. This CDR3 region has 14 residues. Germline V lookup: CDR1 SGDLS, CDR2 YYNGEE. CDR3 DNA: TGTGCCAGCAGCGTAGTACTAGCTGGCGGGGAGCTGTTTTTT. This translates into CASSVVLAGGELFF.

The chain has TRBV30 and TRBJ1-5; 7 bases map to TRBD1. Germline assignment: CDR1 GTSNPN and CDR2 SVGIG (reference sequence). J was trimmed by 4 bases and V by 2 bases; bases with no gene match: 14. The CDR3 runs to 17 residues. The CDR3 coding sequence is TGTGCCTGGAGTTCCCGGGGCGGGACAGTACTGAATCAGCCCCAGCATTTT. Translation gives CAWSSRGGTVLNQPQHF. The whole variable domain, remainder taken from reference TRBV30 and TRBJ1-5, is SQTIHQWPATLVQPVGSPLSLECTVEGTSNPNLYWYRQAAGRGLQLLFYSVGIGQISSEVPQNLSASRPQDRQFILSSKKLLLSDSGFYLCAWSSRGGTVLNQPQHFGDGTRLSIL.

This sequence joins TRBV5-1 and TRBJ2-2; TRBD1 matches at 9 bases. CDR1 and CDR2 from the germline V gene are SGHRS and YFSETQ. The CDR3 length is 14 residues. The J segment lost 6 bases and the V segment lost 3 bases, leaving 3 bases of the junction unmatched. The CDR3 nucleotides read TGCGCCAGCAGCTCCGGACAGGGGTCCGGGGAGCTGTTTTTT. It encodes CASSSGQGSGELFF.

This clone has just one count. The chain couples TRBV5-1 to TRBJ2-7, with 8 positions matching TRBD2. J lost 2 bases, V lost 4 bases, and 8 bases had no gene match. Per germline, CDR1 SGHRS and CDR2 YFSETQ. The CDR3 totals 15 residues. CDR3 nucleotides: TGCGCCAGCAGCCCGGAAGGACTAGCTCCCTACGAGCAGTACTTC. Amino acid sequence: CASSPEGLAPYEQYF. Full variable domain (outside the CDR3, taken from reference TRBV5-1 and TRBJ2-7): KAGVTQTPRYLIKTRGQQVTLSCSPISGHRSVSWYQQTPGQGLQFLFEYFSETQRNKGNFPGRFSGRQFSNSRSEMNVSTLELGDSALYLCASSPEGLAPYEQYFGPGTRLTVT.

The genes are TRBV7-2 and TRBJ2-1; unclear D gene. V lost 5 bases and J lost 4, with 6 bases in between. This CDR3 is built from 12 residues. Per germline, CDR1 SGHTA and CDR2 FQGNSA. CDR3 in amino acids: CASSPQYNEQFF. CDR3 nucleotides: TGTGCCAGCAGCCCGCAGTACAATGAGCAGTTCTTC. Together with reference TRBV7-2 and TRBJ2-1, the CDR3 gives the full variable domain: GAGVSQSPSNKVTEKGKDVELRCDPISGHTALYWYRQSLGQGLEFLIYFQGNSAPDKSGLPSDRFSAERTGGSVSTLTIQRTQQEDSAVYLCASSPQYNEQFFGPGTRLTVL.

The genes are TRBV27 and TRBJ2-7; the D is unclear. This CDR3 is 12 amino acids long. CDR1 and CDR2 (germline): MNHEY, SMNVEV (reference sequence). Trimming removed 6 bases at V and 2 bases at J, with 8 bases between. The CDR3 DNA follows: TGTGCCAGCAGGGCCACCCCCTACGAGCAGTACTTC. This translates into CASRATPYEQYF.

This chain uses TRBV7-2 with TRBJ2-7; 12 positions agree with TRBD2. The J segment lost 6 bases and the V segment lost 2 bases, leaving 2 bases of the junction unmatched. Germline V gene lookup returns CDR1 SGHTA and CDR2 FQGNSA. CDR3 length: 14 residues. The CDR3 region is CASSLILAGGEQYF. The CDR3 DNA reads TGTGCCAGCAGCTTAATACTAGCGGGGGGCGAGCAGTACTTC. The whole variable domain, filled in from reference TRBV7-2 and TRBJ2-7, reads GAGVSQSPSNKVTEKGKDVELRCDPISGHTALYWYRQSLGQGLEFLIYFQGNSAPDKSGLPSDRFSAERTGGSVSTLTIQRTQQEDSAVYLCASSLILAGGEQYFGPGTRLTVT.

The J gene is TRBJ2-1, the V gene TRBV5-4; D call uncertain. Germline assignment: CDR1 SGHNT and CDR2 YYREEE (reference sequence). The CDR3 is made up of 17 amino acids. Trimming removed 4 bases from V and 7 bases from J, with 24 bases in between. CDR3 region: CASSHLPRRGFSNEQFF. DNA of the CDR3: TGTGCCAGCAGCCACCTTCCGCGCAGAGGCTTTTCGAATGAGCAGTTCTTC.

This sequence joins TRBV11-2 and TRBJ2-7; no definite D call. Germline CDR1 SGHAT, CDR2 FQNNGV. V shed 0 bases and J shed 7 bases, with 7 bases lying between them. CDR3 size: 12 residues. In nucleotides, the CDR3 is TGTGCCAGCAGCTTAGACGCGGTTGAGCAGTACTTC. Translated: CASSLDAVEQYF.

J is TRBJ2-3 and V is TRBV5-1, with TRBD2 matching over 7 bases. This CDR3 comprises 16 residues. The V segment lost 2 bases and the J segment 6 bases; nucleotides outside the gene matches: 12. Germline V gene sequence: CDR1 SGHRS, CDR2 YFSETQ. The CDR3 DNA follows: TGCGCCAGCAGCTTTTCTCCGAGCGGGGATGAGGATACGCAGTATTTT. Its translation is CASSFSPSGDEDTQYF.

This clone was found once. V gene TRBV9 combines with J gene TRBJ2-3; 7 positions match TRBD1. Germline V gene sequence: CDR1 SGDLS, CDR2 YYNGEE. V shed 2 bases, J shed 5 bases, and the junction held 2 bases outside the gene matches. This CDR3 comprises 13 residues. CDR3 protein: CASSVWDRDTQYF. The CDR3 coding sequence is TGTGCCAGCAGCGTTTGGGACAGAGATACGCAGTATTTT.

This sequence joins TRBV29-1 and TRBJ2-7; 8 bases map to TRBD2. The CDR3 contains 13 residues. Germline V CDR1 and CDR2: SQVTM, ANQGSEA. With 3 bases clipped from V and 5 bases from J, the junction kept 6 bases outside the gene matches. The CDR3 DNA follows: TGCAGCGTTGATTCTGGGACTAGTGACGAGCAGTACTTC. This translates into CSVDSGTSDEQYF.

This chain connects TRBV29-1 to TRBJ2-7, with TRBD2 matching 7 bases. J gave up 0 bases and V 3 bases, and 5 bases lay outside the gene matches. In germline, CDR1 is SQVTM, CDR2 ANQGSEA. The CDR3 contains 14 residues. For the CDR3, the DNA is TGCAGCGTTGATAAAGGCGGGAGCTCCTACGAGCAGTACTTC. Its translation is CSVDKGGSSYEQYF.

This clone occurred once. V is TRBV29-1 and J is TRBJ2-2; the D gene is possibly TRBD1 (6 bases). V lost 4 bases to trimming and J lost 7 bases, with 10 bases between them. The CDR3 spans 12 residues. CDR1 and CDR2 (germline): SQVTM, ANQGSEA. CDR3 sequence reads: CSVGGTIGELFF. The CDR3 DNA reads TGCAGCGTTGGAGGGACAATCGGGGAGCTGTTTTTT.

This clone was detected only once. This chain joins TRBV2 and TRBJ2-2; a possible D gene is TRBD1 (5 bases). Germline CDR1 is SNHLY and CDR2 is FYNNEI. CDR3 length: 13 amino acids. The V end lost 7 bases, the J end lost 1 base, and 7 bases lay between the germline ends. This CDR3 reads CASTGQNTGELFF. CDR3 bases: TGTGCCAGCACCGGACAGAACACCGGGGAGCTGTTTTTT.

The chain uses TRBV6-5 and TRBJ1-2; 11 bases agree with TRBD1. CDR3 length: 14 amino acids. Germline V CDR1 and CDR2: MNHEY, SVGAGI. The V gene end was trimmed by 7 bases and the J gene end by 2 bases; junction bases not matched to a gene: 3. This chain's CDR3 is CASTGQGANYGYTF. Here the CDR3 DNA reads TGTGCCAGCACCGGACAGGGGGCAAACTATGGCTACACCTTC.

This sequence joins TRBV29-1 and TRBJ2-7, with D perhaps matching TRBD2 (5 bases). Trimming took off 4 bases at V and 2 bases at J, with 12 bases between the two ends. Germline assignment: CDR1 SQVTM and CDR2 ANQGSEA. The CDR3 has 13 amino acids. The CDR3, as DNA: TGCAGCGTTGTGGCTAGCCAACCCTACGAGCAGTACTTC. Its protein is CSVVASQPYEQYF.

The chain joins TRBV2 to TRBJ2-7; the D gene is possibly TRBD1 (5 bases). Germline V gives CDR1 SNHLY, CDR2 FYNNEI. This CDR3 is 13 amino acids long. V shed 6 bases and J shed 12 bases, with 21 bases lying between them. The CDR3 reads CASRNQPARELYF. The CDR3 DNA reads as TGTGCCAGCAGAAATCAACCAGCCAGGGAACTGTACTTC.

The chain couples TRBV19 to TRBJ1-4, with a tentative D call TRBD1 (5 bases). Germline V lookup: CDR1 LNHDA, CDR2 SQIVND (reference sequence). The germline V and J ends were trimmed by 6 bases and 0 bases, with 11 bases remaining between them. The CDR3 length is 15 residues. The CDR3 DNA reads TGTGCCAGTAGAAATCGGGGGGCAACTAATGAAAAACTGTTTTTT. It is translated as CASRNRGATNEKLFF.

The CDR3 reads CASTRAGDTGELFF. CDR3 bases: TGTGCCAGCACCAGGGCAGGGGACACCGGGGAGCTGTTTTTT. The rearrangement joins TRBV28 to TRBJ2-2, with D possibly matching TRBD1 (6 bases). Trimming removed 7 bases from V and 3 bases from J, with 12 bases in between. Per the germline V gene, CDR1 is MDHEN and CDR2 is SYDVKM. The CDR3 consists of 14 residues.

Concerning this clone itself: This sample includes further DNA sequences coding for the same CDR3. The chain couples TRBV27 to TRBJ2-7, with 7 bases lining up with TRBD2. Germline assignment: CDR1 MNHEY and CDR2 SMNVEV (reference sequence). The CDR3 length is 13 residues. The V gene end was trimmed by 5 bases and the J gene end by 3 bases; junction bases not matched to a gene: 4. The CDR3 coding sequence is TGTGCCAGCAGTCCCCCGGGGGGCTACGAGCAGTACTTC. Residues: CASSPPGGYEQYF.

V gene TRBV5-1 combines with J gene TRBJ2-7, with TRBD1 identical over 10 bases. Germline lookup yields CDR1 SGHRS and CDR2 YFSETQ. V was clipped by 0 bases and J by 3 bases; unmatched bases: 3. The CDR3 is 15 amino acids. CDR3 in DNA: TGCGCCAGCAGCTTGGCCGGGACAGGGGTCTACGAGCAGTACTTC. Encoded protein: CASSLAGTGVYEQYF.

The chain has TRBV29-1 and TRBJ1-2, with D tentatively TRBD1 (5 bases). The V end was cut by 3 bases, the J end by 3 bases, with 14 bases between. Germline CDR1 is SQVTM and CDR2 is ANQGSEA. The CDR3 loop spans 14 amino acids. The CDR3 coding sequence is TGCAGCGTTGATTCCCACGACAGATACTATGGCTACACCTTC. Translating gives CSVDSHDRYYGYTF.

CDR3 nucleotide sequence: TGTGCCAGCAGCTTAGTCGTTAATCGAAAACTGTTTTTT. Its translation is CASSLVVNRKLFF. The genes are TRBV13 and TRBJ1-4, with D unresolved. The CDR3 totals 13 residues. The V end was cut by 1 base, the J end by 10 bases, with 10 bases between. Per germline, CDR1 PRHDT and CDR2 FYEKMQ (reference sequence). Using reference TRBV13 and TRBJ1-4 for the parts outside the CDR3, the full variable domain is AAGVIQSPRHLIKEKRETATLKCYPIPRHDTVYWYQQGPGQDPQFLISFYEKMQSDKGSIPDRFSAQQFSDYHSELNMSSLELGDSALYFCASSLVVNRKLFFGSGTQLSVL.